This T cell receptor beta chain was found in a study of radiotherapy plus CTLA-4 blockade in lung cancer. Background on the study: Objective response rate was around 20%; disease control rate, 31%. Broader study findings: Subsequent to radiotherapy plus ipilimumab, tumor-derived TCR clones underwent expansion in blood.

Germline CDR1 reads LNHDA; CDR2 reads SQIVND (reference sequence). This CDR3 has 16 residues. Trimming took off 4 bases at V and 0 bases at J, with 16 bases between the two ends. Clones were read by immunoSEQ multiplex PCR, and TCRdb kept only the in-frame ones, dropping some. Here the sample spans 60,000 to 75,000 clones, roughly three quarters being singletons. This clone was counted once. The antigen remains unidentified. The source is a human donor with non-small cell lung cancer whose response to radiotherapy plus ipilimumab could not be evaluated. Some clones in this sample may be carry-over from other donors' samples. The chain is built from TRBV19 and TRBJ2-7; the D gene is possibly TRBD2 (6 bases). This specimen consisted of peripheral blood, obtained from a patient treated with radiotherapy plus ipilimumab. The CDR3 sequence is CASSRGVDLLSYEQYF. In nucleotides, the CDR3 is TGTGCCAGTAGTAGGGGGGTAGACCTCCTCTCCTACGAGCAGTACTTC.